This T cell receptor (beta chain) was captured in a study of breast tumors, draining lymph nodes, adjacent tissues. Via MiXCR, TCRdb re-called the multiplex PCR reads, giving one row per CDR3 protein. The sample has 45,000 or so distinct CDR3 sequences, under 30% seen once. Study conclusions and caveats: Compared with basal-like, luminal-like tumors shared significantly more repertoire with nontumor tissue.

The CDR3 is 16 amino acids. The ends lost 3 bases at V and 2 bases at J; junction bases unmatched: 7. Germline-derived CDR1 and CDR2 are MNHNS and SASEGT. With respect to this clonotype: The target antigen is unknown.

The receptor was isolated from a female donor with breast cancer. Some clones in this sample may be carry-over from other donors' samples. The sample comprised breast tumor tissue. The chain employs TRBV6-1 and TRBJ2-7, with 10 bases identical to TRBD2. The CDR3 DNA follows: TGTGCCAGCAGTGACCCAAGCGGGGGGGCCCCCTACGAGCAGTACTTC. Translated, it gives CASSDPSGGAPYEQYF.